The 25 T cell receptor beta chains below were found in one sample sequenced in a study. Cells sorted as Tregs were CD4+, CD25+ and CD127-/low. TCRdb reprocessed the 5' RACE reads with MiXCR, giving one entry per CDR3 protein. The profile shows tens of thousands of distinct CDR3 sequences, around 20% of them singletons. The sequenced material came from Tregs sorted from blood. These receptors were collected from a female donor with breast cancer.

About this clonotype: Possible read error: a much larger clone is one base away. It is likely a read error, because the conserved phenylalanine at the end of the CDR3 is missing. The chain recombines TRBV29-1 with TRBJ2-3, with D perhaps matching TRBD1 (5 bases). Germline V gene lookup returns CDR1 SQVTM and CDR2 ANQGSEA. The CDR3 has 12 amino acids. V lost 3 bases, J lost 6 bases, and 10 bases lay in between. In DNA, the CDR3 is TGCAGCGTTGACCAAGGGGCGGATACGCAGTATATT. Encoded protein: CSVDQGADTQYI.

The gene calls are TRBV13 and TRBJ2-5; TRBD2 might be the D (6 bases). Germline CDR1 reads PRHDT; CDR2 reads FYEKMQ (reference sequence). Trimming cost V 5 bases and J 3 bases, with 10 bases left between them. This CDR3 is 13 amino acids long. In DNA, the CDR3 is TGTGCCAGCAGCCGAGGACTAAAAGAGACCCAGTACTTC. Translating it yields CASSRGLKETQYF.

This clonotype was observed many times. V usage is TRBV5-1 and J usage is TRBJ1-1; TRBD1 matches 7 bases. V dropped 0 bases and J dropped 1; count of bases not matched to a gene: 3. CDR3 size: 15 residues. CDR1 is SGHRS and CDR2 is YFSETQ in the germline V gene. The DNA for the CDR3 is TGCGCCAGCAGCTTGGCCTCAGGGGGGAACACTGAAGCTTTCTTT. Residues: CASSLASGGNTEAFF.

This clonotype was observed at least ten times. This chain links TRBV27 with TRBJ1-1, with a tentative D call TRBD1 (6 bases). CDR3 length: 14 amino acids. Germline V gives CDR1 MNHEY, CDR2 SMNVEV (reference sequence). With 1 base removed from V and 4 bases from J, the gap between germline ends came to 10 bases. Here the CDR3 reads CASSLLGGPTEAFF. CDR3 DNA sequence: TGTGCCAGCAGTTTATTGGGGGGGCCCACTGAAGCTTTCTTT.

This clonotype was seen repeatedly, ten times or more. DNA for the CDR3: TGCGCCAGCAGTGATGGTCTCGCGGGAAATCAAGAGACCCAGTACTTC. Encoded protein: CASSDGLAGNQETQYF. This chain connects TRBV10-1 to TRBJ2-5; D possibly corresponds to TRBD2 (6 bases). The CDR3 consists of 16 residues. Germline V gene data show CDR1 as WNHNN and CDR2 as SYGVQD (reference sequence). Trimming pared 3 bases from V and 2 bases from J, leaving 16 bases between.

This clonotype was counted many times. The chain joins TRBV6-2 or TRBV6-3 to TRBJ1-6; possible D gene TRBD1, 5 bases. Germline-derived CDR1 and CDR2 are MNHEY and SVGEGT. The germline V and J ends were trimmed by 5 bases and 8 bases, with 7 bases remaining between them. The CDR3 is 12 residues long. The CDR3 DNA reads TGTGCCAGCAGTATCAGGGATTCACCCCTCCACTTT. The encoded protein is CASSIRDSPLHF.

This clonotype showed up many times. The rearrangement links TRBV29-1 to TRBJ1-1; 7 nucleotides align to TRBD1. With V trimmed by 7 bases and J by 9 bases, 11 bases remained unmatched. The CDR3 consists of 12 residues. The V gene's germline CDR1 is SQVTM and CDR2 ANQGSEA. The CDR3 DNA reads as TGCAGCGAACACAGGGGAAGGAGTCAAGCTTTCTTT. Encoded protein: CSEHRGRSQAFF.

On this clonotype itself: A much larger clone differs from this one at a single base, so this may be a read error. CDR3 DNA: TGTGCCAGCAGAGGACACACTTATAGCAATCAGCCCCAGCATTTT. It yields the protein CASRGHTYSNQPQHF. The chain carries TRBV6-5 and TRBJ1-5; D possibly corresponds to TRBD1 (5 bases). Trimming pared 6 bases from V and 0 bases from J, leaving 12 bases between. Germline V gives CDR1 MNHEY, CDR2 SVGAGI. The CDR3 spans 15 residues.

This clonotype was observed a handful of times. The CDR3 loop is CASSKTGLKETQYF. The CDR3 nucleotides are TGTGCCAGCAGCAAAACCGGACTAAAAGAGACCCAGTACTTC. The chain recombines TRBV11-2 with TRBJ2-5, with D possibly matching TRBD2 (6 bases). The CDR3 loop spans 14 amino acids. Trimming stripped 5 bases from V and 3 bases from J, with 13 bases between. CDR1 and CDR2 from the germline V gene are SGHAT and FQNNGV.

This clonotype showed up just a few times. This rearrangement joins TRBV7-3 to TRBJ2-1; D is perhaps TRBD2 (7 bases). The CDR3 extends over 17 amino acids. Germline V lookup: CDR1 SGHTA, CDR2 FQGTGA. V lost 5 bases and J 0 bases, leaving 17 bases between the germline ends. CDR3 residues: CASSPRGAESSYNEQFF. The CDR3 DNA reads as TGTGCCAGCAGCCCCCGGGGGGCAGAGAGCTCCTACAATGAGCAGTTCTTC.

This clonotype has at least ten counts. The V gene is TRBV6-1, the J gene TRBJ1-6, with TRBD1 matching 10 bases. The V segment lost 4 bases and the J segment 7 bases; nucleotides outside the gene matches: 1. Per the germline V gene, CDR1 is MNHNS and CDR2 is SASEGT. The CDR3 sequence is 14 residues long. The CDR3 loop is CASSGQGANSPLHF. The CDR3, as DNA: TGTGCCAGCAGTGGACAGGGGGCCAATTCACCCCTCCACTTT.

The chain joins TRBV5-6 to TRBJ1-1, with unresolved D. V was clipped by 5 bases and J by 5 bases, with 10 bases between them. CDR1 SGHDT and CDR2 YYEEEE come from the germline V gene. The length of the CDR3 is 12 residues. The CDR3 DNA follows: TGTGCCAGCAGGCAGACGGGGACTGAAGCTTTCTTT. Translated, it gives CASRQTGTEAFF.

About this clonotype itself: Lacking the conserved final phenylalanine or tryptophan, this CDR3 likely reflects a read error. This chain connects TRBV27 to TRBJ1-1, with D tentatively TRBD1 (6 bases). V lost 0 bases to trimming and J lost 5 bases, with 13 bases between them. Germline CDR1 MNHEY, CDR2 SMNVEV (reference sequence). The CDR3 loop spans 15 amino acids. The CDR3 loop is CASSLSGGGGTEAFL. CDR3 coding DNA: TGTGCCAGCAGTTTATCGGGGGGCGGGGGGACTGAAGCTTTCCTT.

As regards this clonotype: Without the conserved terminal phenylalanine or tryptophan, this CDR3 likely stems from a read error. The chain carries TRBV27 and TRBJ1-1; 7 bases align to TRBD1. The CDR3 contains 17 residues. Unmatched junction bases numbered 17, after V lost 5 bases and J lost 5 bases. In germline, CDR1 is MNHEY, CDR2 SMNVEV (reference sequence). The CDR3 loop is CASSHTPTTGDGTEAFY. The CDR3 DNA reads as TGTGCCAGCAGTCATACCCCCACTACAGGGGATGGGACTGAAGCTTTCTAT.

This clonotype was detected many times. CDR3 protein: CASSLRDSRTGELFF. The CDR3 coding sequence is TGCGCCAGCAGCCTTCGGGACTCACGAACCGGGGAGCTGTTTTTT. This chain links TRBV5-1 with TRBJ2-2; D perhaps matches TRBD2 (6 bases). Germline assignment: CDR1 SGHRS and CDR2 YFSETQ. Trimming stripped 4 bases from V and 5 bases from J, with 15 bases between. The CDR3 length is 15 residues.

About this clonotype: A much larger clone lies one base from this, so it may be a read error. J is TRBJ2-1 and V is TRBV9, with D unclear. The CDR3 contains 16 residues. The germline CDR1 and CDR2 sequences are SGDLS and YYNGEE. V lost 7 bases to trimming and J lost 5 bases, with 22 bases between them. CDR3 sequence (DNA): TGTGCCAGCGCTCAGGAGCCAGGAAAACAGCACAATGAGCAGTTCTTC. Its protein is CASAQEPGKQHNEQFF.

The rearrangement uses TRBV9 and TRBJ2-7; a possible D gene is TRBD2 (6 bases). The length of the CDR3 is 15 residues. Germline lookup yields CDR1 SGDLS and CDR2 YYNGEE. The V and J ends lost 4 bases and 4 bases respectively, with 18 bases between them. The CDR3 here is CASSIAAGPAYEQYF. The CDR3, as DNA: TGTGCCAGCAGCATAGCGGCAGGGCCAGCATACGAGCAGTACTTC.

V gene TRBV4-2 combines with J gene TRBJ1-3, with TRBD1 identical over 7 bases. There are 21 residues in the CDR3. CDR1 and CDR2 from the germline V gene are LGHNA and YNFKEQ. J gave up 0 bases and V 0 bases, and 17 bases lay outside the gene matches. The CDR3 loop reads CASSQEEIRQGRISSGNTIYF. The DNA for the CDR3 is TGTGCCAGCAGCCAAGAGGAGATCAGACAGGGTCGAATTAGCTCTGGAAACACCATATATTTT.

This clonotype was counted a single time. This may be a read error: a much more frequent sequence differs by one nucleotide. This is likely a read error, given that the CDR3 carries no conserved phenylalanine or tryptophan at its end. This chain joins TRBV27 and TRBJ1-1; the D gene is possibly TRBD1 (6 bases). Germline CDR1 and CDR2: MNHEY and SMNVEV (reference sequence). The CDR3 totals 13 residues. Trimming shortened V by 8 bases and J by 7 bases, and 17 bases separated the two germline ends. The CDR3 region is CASQPGASGEAFS. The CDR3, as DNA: TGTGCCAGCCAACCGGGGGCCAGCGGTGAAGCTTTCTCT.

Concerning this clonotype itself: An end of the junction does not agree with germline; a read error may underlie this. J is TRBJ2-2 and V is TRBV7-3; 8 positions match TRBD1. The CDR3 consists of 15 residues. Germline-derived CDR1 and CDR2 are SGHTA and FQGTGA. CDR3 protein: CAGSPGGASTGELFF. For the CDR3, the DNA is TGTGCCGGCAGCCCAGGGGGCGCGTCCACCGGGGAGCTGTTTTTT.

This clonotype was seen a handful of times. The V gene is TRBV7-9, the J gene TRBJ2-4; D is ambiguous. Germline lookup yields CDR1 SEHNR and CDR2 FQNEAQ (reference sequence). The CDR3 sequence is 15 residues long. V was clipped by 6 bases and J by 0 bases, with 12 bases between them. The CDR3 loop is CASSPDPKAKNIQYF. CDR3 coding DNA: TGTGCCAGCAGTCCCGATCCGAAAGCCAAAAACATTCAGTACTTC.

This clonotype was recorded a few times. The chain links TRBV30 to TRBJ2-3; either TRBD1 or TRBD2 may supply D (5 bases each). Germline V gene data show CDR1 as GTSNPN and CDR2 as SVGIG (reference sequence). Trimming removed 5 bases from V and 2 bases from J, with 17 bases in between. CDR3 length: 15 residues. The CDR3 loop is CAWDAGAVNTDTQYF. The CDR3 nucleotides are TGTGCCTGGGATGCCGGGGCGGTAAACACAGATACGCAGTATTTT.

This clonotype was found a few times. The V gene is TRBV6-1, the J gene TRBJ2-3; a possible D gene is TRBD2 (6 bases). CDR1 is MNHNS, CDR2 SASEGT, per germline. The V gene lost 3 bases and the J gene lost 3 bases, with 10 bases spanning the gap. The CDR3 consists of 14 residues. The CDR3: CASSERRATDTQYF. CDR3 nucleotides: TGTGCCAGCAGTGAGAGGAGGGCAACAGATACGCAGTATTTT.

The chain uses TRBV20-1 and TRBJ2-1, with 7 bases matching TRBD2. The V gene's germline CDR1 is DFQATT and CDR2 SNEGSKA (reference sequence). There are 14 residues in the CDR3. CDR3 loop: CRVKRTSAYNEQFF. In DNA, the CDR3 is TGCAGAGTCAAGAGAACTAGCGCATACAATGAGCAGTTCTTC.

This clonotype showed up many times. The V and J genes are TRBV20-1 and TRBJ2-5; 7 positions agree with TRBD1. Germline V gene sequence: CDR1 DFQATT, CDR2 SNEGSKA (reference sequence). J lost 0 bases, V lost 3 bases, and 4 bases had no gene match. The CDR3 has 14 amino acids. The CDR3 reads CSASPGTDQETQYF. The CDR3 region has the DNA TGCAGTGCTAGCCCTGGGACAGACCAAGAGACCCAGTACTTC.